This TCR beta chain derives from a study of T cells in Graves' hyperthyroidism and ophthalmopathy. CDR3 length: 17 residues. Germline loops: CDR1 SGHTA, CDR2 FQGNSA. The junction had 6 bases not matched to a gene; V was cut back by 2 bases and J by 0 bases. As to this clonotype: Antigen: not known.

General study points: Classification by a 13 V-J model distinguished ophthalmopathy from stable hyperthyroidism. In blood, most of the thyroid clonotypes expanded above 0.001 were also present.

Amplified regions were TCR beta CDR3 sequences from RNA transcripts. Initially, a first-round RT-PCR of the TCR CDR3 employed the HTBI primer set. Using its own MiXCR run on the multiplex PCR reads, TCRdb lists one record per CDR3 protein. Counted here are 610,000 or so distinct CDR3 sequences, more than 45% occurring once; the ten biggest clones make up roughly 8.2%. This TCR was sampled from a woman aged 18-30 years with Graves' hyperthyroidism. The chain is built from TRBV7-2 and TRBJ1-1; 10 bases are a match to TRBD1. The sequencing input was peripheral blood or thyroid tissue (not recorded which). This CDR3 reads CTSSLRDRGYMNTEAFF. The CDR3, as DNA: TGTACCAGCAGCTTACGGGACAGGGGATACATGAACACTGAAGCTTTCTTT.